The 28 T cell receptor beta chains in this list originate from one sample, sequenced in a study of blood T cell repertoires in COVID-19. Clones were sequenced by immunoSEQ multiplex PCR, and TCRdb holds only the in-frame ones, with some missing. Among around 300,000 clones listed, approximately 92% were seen once. Sequencing was done on a sample of PBMCs or T cells enriched from blood (not recorded which). The receptors shown here come from a woman under 30 who had recovered from COVID-19.

The V and J genes are TRBV11-1 and TRBJ2-7, with a weak D call TRBD1 (5 bases). Looked up from germline, CDR1 is SGHAT and CDR2 is FQDESV (reference sequence). There are 14 residues in the CDR3. V was cut by 5 bases and J by 4 bases, with 15 bases left in between. The CDR3 DNA follows: TGTGCCAGCAGCCCCATAAGCAGGGAATACGAGCAGTACTTC. As protein: CASSPISREYEQYF.

V usage is TRBV24-1 and J usage is TRBJ1-2; no clear D. Trimming removed 5 bases at V and 8 bases at J, with 14 bases between. CDR1 is KGHDR, CDR2 SFDVKD, per germline. The CDR3 is 13 amino acids. The chain's CDR3 is CATSVSSSLGYTF. The CDR3 coding sequence is TGTGCCACCAGTGTCTCTAGCTCCTTAGGCTACACCTTC.

The V and J genes are TRBV5-6 and TRBJ2-1; TRBD2 matches at 13 bases. V shed 4 bases, J shed 8 bases, and the junction held 6 bases outside the gene matches. The CDR3 is made up of 15 amino acids. CDR1 and CDR2 from the germline V gene are SGHDT and YYEEEE. CDR3 DNA sequence: TGTGCCAGCAGCGGGGGACTAGCGGGGATTTATGAGCAGTTCTTC. Amino acids: CASSGGLAGIYEQFF.

This clone was seen more than once but under ten times. The chain recombines TRBV10-1 with TRBJ2-2, with a tentative D call TRBD1 (5 bases). Germline CDR1 is WNHNN and CDR2 is SYGVQD (reference sequence). Trimming removed 5 bases at V and 7 bases at J, with 11 bases between. The CDR3 contains 13 residues. The CDR3 DNA follows: TGCGCCAGCAGTCAAGACAGCTACGGGGAGCTGTTTTTT. Translating it yields CASSQDSYGELFF.

A word on this clone: Its ends do not fully match the called genes, so a read error is possible. The chain recombines TRBV13 with TRBJ2-4; TRBD2 matches at 10 bases. There are 14 residues in the CDR3. The germline V gene encodes CDR1 PRHDT and CDR2 FYEKMQ (reference sequence). DNA of the CDR3: TGTGCCAGCAGCTTAGGCGGCGAGCGGGGGGGCCTCGACTTC. Protein sequence: CASSLGGERGGLDF.

This chain connects TRBV30 to TRBJ2-7; 7 bases match TRBD1. Germline-derived CDR1 and CDR2 are GTSNPN and SVGIG (reference sequence). The CDR3 runs 14 residues. V trimming: 8 bases; J trimming: 4 bases; junction bases outside the gene matches: 14. CDR3 sequence (DNA): TGTGCCCTAGCACCGGGACAGCACGCATACGAGCAGTACTTC. Residues: CALAPGQHAYEQYF. The complete variable domain, with remaining parts taken from reference TRBV30 and TRBJ2-7, reads SQTIHQWPATLVQPVGSPLSLECTVEGTSNPNLYWYRQAAGRGLQLLFYSVGIGQISSEVPQNLSASRPQDRQFILSSKKLLLSDSGFYLCALAPGQHAYEQYFGPGTRLTVT.

Notes on this clone: The same CDR3 is also encoded by other DNA sequences in this sample. The V call is TRBV27, the J call TRBJ2-1, with 10 bases aligning to TRBD2. The CDR3 runs to 14 residues. Germline V gene sequence: CDR1 MNHEY, CDR2 SMNVEV (reference sequence). Trimming cost V 5 bases and J 3 bases; bases outside gene matches: 1. In DNA, the CDR3 is TGTGCCAGCAGTCTAGCGGGAGTCTACAATGAGCAGTTCTTC. Amino acid sequence: CASSLAGVYNEQFF.

V is TRBV10-3 and J is TRBJ2-1, with D possibly TRBD2 on 7 matching bases. V lost 7 bases and J 4 bases, leaving 20 bases between the germline ends. The CDR3 has 16 amino acids. The germline gives CDR1 ENHRY, CDR2 SYGVKD. CDR3 protein: CAITGPPGGLYNEQFF. In DNA, the CDR3 is TGTGCCATCACCGGGCCGCCGGGGGGCCTGTACAATGAGCAGTTCTTC.

This sequence joins TRBV30 and TRBJ2-3; 11 bases map to TRBD2. Germline CDR1 reads GTSNPN; CDR2 reads SVGIG (reference sequence). J gave up 3 bases and V 3 bases, and 5 bases lay outside the gene matches. CDR3 length: 15 amino acids. The CDR3 region has the DNA TGTGCCTGGAGCCTAGCGGGGGGCATGACAGATACGCAGTATTTT. Its translation: CAWSLAGGMTDTQYF.

This chain joins TRBV11-2 and TRBJ2-7; 8 bases align to TRBD1. Trimming took 5 bases from V and 6 from J; bases not matched to a gene: 9. The germline gives CDR1 SGHAT, CDR2 FQNNGV. CDR3 size: 14 residues. The CDR3 DNA follows: TGTGCCAGCAGCCCAGGACAGGGAAAACGCGAGCAGTACTTC. It codes for CASSPGQGKREQYF.

CDR3 loop: CASSFLAGANVLTF. CDR3 sequence (DNA): TGTGCCAGCAGCTTTTTAGCTGGGGCCAACGTCCTGACTTTC. V and J are TRBV7-9 and TRBJ2-6; D gene ambiguous. The CDR3 has 14 amino acids. Deletions cut 3 bases from V and 2 bases from J, with 5 bases between. The germline CDR1 and CDR2 sequences are SEHNR and FQNEAQ (reference sequence). Combining the CDR3 with reference TRBV7-9 and TRBJ2-6 gives the whole variable domain DTGVSQNPRHKITKRGQNVTFRCDPISEHNRLYWYRQTLGQGPEFLTYFQNEAQLEKSRLLSDRFSAERPKGSFSTLEIQRTEQGDSAMYLCASSFLAGANVLTFGAGSRLTVL.

CDR3 coding DNA: TGTGCCAGCAGTTACTCGAAGGGGGACAGGAACTATGGCTACACCTTC. Amino acids: CASSYSKGDRNYGYTF. This sequence joins TRBV6-5 and TRBJ1-2; the match to TRBD1 covers 8 bases. The CDR3 has 16 residues. Germline V gene data show CDR1 as MNHEY and CDR2 as SVGAGI. The ends lost 0 bases at V and 2 bases at J; junction bases unmatched: 5.

V is TRBV7-8 and J is TRBJ2-2; 10 nucleotides line up with TRBD2. V trimming: 5 bases; J trimming: 1 base; junction bases outside the gene matches: 7. This CDR3 is built from 17 residues. The germline gives CDR1 SGHVS, CDR2 FQNEAQ. The chain's CDR3 is CASSKGLAALNTGELFF. The CDR3 coding sequence is TGTGCCAGCAGCAAAGGACTAGCGGCTTTGAACACCGGGGAGCTGTTTTTT.

This chain links TRBV6-5 with TRBJ1-2; a weak D match, TRBD1 (5 bases). The CDR3 is 10 amino acids. The germline V and J ends were trimmed by 7 bases and 6 bases, with 6 bases remaining between them. Germline CDR1 and CDR2: MNHEY and SVGAGI. CDR3 sequence reads: CASKGNGYTF. The CDR3 DNA follows: TGTGCCAGCAAGGGGAATGGCTACACCTTC.

The chain carries TRBV5-1 and TRBJ1-5; D is uncertain. V was shortened by 1 base and J by 4 bases, with 9 bases between the two germline ends. From germline, CDR1 is SGHRS and CDR2 YFSETQ. This CDR3 is 14 amino acids long. The chain's CDR3 is CASSLTGMNQPQHF. In nucleotides, the CDR3 is TGCGCCAGCAGCTTGACGGGAATGAATCAGCCCCAGCATTTT.

This chain links TRBV10-3 with TRBJ1-5, with D possibly being TRBD1 (5 bases). Between the trimmed V and J ends, which lost 2 bases and 5 bases, there was a span of 10 bases. The CDR3 sequence is 14 residues long. Germline-derived CDR1 and CDR2 are ENHRY and SYGVKD. The chain's CDR3 is CAISETGLHQPQHF. CDR3 sequence (DNA): TGTGCCATCAGTGAGACAGGCCTCCATCAGCCCCAGCATTTT.

This clone occurred a few times. The rearrangement links TRBV19 to TRBJ1-5, with TRBD1 matching 9 bases. With 1 base clipped from V and 7 bases from J, the junction kept 8 bases outside the gene matches. In germline, CDR1 is LNHDA, CDR2 SQIVND (reference sequence). The CDR3 length is 16 residues. DNA of the CDR3: TGTGCCAGTAGTATAGCCGGACAGGGGACTGGGCAGCCCCAGCATTTT. This sequence encodes CASSIAGQGTGQPQHF. Full variable domain (outside the CDR3, taken from reference TRBV19 and TRBJ1-5): DGGITQSPKYLFRKEGQNVTLSCEQNLNHDAMYWYRQDPGQGLRLIYYSQIVNDFQKGDIAEGYSVSREKKESFPLTVTSAQKNPTAFYLCASSIAGQGTGQPQHFGDGTRLSIL.

The chain employs TRBV19 and TRBJ2-3; 9 positions agree with TRBD1. Losses at the gene ends were 6 bases for V and 1 base for J; bases not matched to a gene: 2. The CDR3 contains 14 residues. Germline assignment: CDR1 LNHDA and CDR2 SQIVND (reference sequence). The CDR3 DNA is TGTGCCAGTAGACGACAGGGGGGCACAGATACGCAGTATTTT. It specifies CASRRQGGTDTQYF.

V usage is TRBV2 and J usage is TRBJ2-2; 10 nucleotides align to TRBD2. Trimming cost V 4 bases and J 1 base; bases outside gene matches: 3. From germline, CDR1 is SNHLY and CDR2 FYNNEI. This CDR3 region has 16 residues. This chain's CDR3 is CASSGTSGMNTGELFF. The CDR3 DNA reads as TGTGCCAGCAGTGGGACTAGCGGAATGAACACCGGGGAGCTGTTTTTT.

V usage is TRBV6-5 and J usage is TRBJ2-5, with TRBD2 identical over 11 bases. The germline CDR1 and CDR2 sequences are MNHEY and SVGAGI. The CDR3 contains 15 residues. With 8 bases clipped from V and 4 bases from J, the junction kept 9 bases outside the gene matches. The CDR3 sequence: CASGETSGVGETQYF. The CDR3 coding sequence is TGTGCCAGCGGGGAGACTAGCGGGGTGGGAGAGACCCAGTACTTC.

CDR3 nucleotide sequence: TGTGCCAGCAGTTTGAGGGACAGGAACTATGGCTACACCTTC. This translates into CASSLRDRNYGYTF. J is TRBJ1-2 and V is TRBV28; 8 nucleotides match TRBD1. V shed 3 bases and J 2 bases; nucleotides not matched to a gene: 2. This CDR3 spans 14 amino acids. Germline CDR1 and CDR2: MDHEN and SYDVKM.

The chain employs TRBV10-2 and TRBJ1-3; D may be TRBD1 (6 bases). In germline, CDR1 is WSHSY, CDR2 SAAADI. V was shortened by 6 bases and J by 0 bases, with 6 bases between the two germline ends. CDR3 length: 13 amino acids. This CDR3 is CASRDSSGNTIYF. CDR3 bases: TGCGCCAGCAGGGACAGCTCTGGAAACACCATATATTTT.

This sequence joins TRBV29-1 and TRBJ1-1, with TRBD1 matching 10 bases. V was pared by 6 bases and J by 7 bases, with 5 bases of the junction left unmatched. The length of the CDR3 is 12 residues. In germline, CDR1 is SQVTM, CDR2 ANQGSEA. Here the CDR3 reads CSVGQGSNEAFF. The DNA for the CDR3 is TGCAGCGTGGGACAGGGGTCAAATGAAGCTTTCTTT.

The chain employs TRBV6-5 and TRBJ2-5, with D perhaps matching TRBD2 (6 bases). Germline values: CDR1 MNHEY, CDR2 SVGAGI. The CDR3 runs to 12 residues. V was clipped by 6 bases and J by 5 bases, with 10 bases between them. The CDR3 region has the DNA TGTGCCAGCAGCCGGGACTGGGAGACCCAGTACTTC. Amino acid sequence: CASSRDWETQYF.

The gene calls are TRBV5-1 and TRBJ2-7; 8 bases match TRBD2. The germline CDR1 and CDR2 sequences are SGHRS and YFSETQ. This CDR3 has 13 residues. V was pared by 5 bases and J by 5 bases, with 6 bases of the junction left unmatched. CDR3 coding DNA: TGCGCCAGCAGTCAACGGGGGGGTAACGAGCAGTACTTC. This sequence encodes CASSQRGGNEQYF.

This chain uses TRBV5-1 with TRBJ2-7; 7 nucleotides match TRBD1. Trimming took 2 bases from V and 6 from J; bases not matched to a gene: 11. CDR1 and CDR2 from the germline V gene are SGHRS and YFSETQ. The CDR3 sequence is 15 residues long. CDR3: CASSLSGQSDLEQYF. Written as DNA, the CDR3 is TGCGCCAGCAGCTTATCGGGACAGTCCGATCTCGAGCAGTACTTC.

The chain has TRBV9 and TRBJ2-7, with TRBD1 as a possible D gene (6 bases). The germline V and J ends were trimmed by 0 bases and 7 bases, with 11 bases remaining between them. Germline values: CDR1 SGDLS, CDR2 YYNGEE. The CDR3 length is 13 residues. The CDR3 sequence is CASSVVTGKEQYF. CDR3 nucleotide sequence: TGTGCCAGCAGCGTAGTTACAGGGAAGGAGCAGTACTTC.

V is TRBV5-1 and J is TRBJ1-2; a weak D match, TRBD1 (5 bases). Deletions cut 1 base from V and 7 bases from J, with 14 bases between. Germline lookup yields CDR1 SGHRS and CDR2 YFSETQ. CDR3 length equals 14 residues. The CDR3 DNA is TGCGCCAGCAGCTTGTGGGGGGAGGATAGTGGCTACACCTTC. This codes for CASSLWGEDSGYTF.